The 31 T cell receptor beta chains below come from one sample, sequenced in a study of breast tumors, draining lymph nodes, adjacent tissues (dated by TCRdb to about 2016). The library was prepared using multiplex PCR. Instrument used: Illumina HiSeq 2000. The public reads were reprocessed in TCRdb via fastp at Q25 and MiXCR, keeping in-frame beta chains. When rows share a CDR3 protein, they turn into one entry using the most common DNA and genes. The sample has approximately 200,000 distinct CDR3 sequences on record, around 33% of them singletons. The ten largest clones represent 4.3% of the sample. Lymph node samples were obtained from the axillary draining lymph nodes of breast cancer patients. Sequenced material: axillary lymph node tissue. The receptors were gathered from a female donor with breast cancer. Some clones in this sample may be carry-over from other donors' samples.

Turning to this clonotype: A read error is possible here, since a much larger clone lies one base away. The gene calls are TRBV6-5 and TRBJ2-3; possible D gene TRBD1, 7 bases. The CDR3 spans 15 residues. CDR1 and CDR2 from the germline V gene are MNHEY and SVGAGI. V gave up 5 bases and J gave up 3 bases, with 15 bases separating them. CDR3 nucleotides: TGTGCCAGCAGTCTCAGGGGGGCCGGAACAGATACGCAGTATTTT. Its translation: CASSLRGAGTDTQYF.

In its sample, this clonotype was seen many times. The CDR3 sequence: CASSTDGWETQYF. Written as DNA, the CDR3 is TGTGCCAGTAGTACGGATGGTTGGGAGACCCAGTACTTC. This chain links TRBV19 with TRBJ2-5; D is unclear. Germline CDR1 is LNHDA and CDR2 is SQIVND (reference sequence). V dropped 4 bases and J dropped 5 bases, with 11 bases sitting between them. The CDR3 sequence is 13 residues long.

This clonotype has just one count. Given the absence of the conserved phenylalanine or tryptophan at the CDR3 end, a read error is likely. The DNA is left out, because the CDR3 cannot be placed on it with certainty; the CDR3 is given as TCRdb lists it. The CDR3 loop is CASRQPGLPR. The rearrangement uses TRBV6-1 and TRBJ2-5; the table's TRBD2 call for D was not verified on the DNA. Germline values: CDR1 MNHNS, CDR2 SASEGT. Termini included, the CDR3 measures 10 amino acids.

This clonotype was seen a handful of times. Possible read error: a much larger clone is one base away. The chain carries TRBV9 and TRBJ2-1; TRBD2 might be the D (6 bases). This CDR3 is 16 amino acids long. The germline V gene has CDR1 SGDLS and CDR2 YYNGEE. Between the trimmed V and J ends, which lost 0 bases and 10 bases, there was a span of 20 bases. CDR3 nucleotides: TGTGCCAGCAGCGTAGCACTAGCTCATGAAGGTCGGGAGCAGTTCTTC. Translated: CASSVALAHEGREQFF.

This clonotype appeared a single time. Relative to the germline gene, one junction end is altered; a read error may explain this. V usage is TRBV5-1 and J usage is TRBJ2-5, with 16 bases fitting TRBD2. CDR1 and CDR2 from the germline V gene are SGHRS and YFSETQ. CDR3 length: 16 amino acids. The CDR3 sequence: CASSLGTSGGAETQYF. CDR3 nucleotide sequence: TGTGCCAGCAGCTTGGGGACTAGCGGGGGGGCCGAGACCCAGTACTTC.

In the case of this clonotype: A read error is possible here, since a much larger clone lies one base away. The chain links TRBV12-3 or TRBV12-4 to TRBJ2-5; TRBD1 matches at 10 bases. This CDR3 comprises 15 residues. CDR3 bases: TGTGCCAGCAGCCGAGGGACAGGGGATCAAGAGACCCAGCACTTC. Protein sequence: CASSRGTGDQETQHF.

Points on this clonotype: A much bigger clone sits one base away, suggesting this may be a read error. This chain joins TRBV20-1 and TRBJ2-7; D may be TRBD1 or TRBD2 (6 bases each). The germline V gene encodes CDR1 DFQATT and CDR2 SNEGSKA (reference sequence). This CDR3 is 14 amino acids long. Here the CDR3 reads CSARAGGPAYEQHF. CDR3 nucleotides: TGCAGTGCTCGGGCCGGGGGCCCGGCCTACGAGCAGCACTTC.

This clonotype was recorded at least ten times. The chain carries TRBV7-2 and TRBJ2-2; tentative D call: TRBD2 (5 bases). V lost 5 bases to trimming and J lost 5 bases, with 12 bases between them. The CDR3 extends over 14 amino acids. Germline lookup yields CDR1 SGHTA and CDR2 FQGNSA. The CDR3 loop reads CASSPRRWTGELFF. For the CDR3, the DNA is TGTGCCAGCAGCCCCAGGAGGTGGACCGGGGAGCTGTTTTTT. The full variable domain, rest sourced from reference TRBV7-2 and TRBJ2-2, is GAGVSQSPSNKVTEKGKDVELRCDPISGHTALYWYRQSLGQGLEFLIYFQGNSAPDKSGLPSDRFSAERTGGSVSTLTIQRTQQEDSAVYLCASSPRRWTGELFFGEGSRLTVL.

Points on this clonotype: The junction departs from the called germline gene at one end, perhaps through a read error. This rearrangement joins TRBV19 to TRBJ2-1; 15 bases fit TRBD2. This CDR3 has 17 amino acids. Germline V lookup: CDR1 LNHDA, CDR2 SQIVND (reference sequence). CDR3 DNA sequence: TGTGCCAGTAGTATTAGGACTAGCGGGAGGGCCTATAATGAGCAGTTCTTC. Protein: CASSIRTSGRAYNEQFF.

This clonotype was seen ten or more times. The DNA for the CDR3 is TGCAGTGCTAGTACTAGCGGACCACTCACAGATACGCAGTATTTT. Protein sequence: CSASTSGPLTDTQYF. The V call is TRBV20-1, the J call TRBJ2-3; 8 bases match TRBD2. This CDR3 has 15 residues. Trimming removed 3 bases from V and 2 bases from J; junction bases left unmatched: 7. Per the germline V gene, CDR1 is DFQATT and CDR2 is SNEGSKA (reference sequence).

This sequence joins TRBV24-1 and TRBJ2-1; 10 positions agree with TRBD1. The CDR3 spans 13 residues. Germline values: CDR1 KGHDR, CDR2 SFDVKD. Trimming took 12 bases from V and 4 from J; bases not matched to a gene: 5. The CDR3 DNA follows: TGTGCCGCCGACAGGGGGCTTTACAATGAGCAGTTCTTC. This codes for CAADRGLYNEQFF.

A word on this clonotype: A much larger clone differs by one base, so this may be a read error. The J gene is TRBJ1-5, the V gene TRBV6-2 or TRBV6-3; tentatively, D is TRBD1 (5 bases). V shed 6 bases and J shed 0 bases, with 15 bases lying between them. The CDR3 length is 16 residues. Germline V lookup: CDR1 MNHEY, CDR2 SVGEGT. CDR3: CASRPGRISSNQPQHF. The CDR3 nucleotides are TGTGCCAGCAGGCCGGGACGGATTTCTAGCAATCAGCCCCAGCATTTT.

At least ten counts were recorded for this clonotype. CDR3 amino acids: CSVEDQGTGMGYGYTF. The CDR3 region has the DNA TGCAGCGTTGAAGATCAAGGGACAGGGATGGGCTATGGCTACACCTTC. The chain links TRBV29-1 to TRBJ1-2; TRBD1 matches at 9 bases. The germline gives CDR1 SQVTM, CDR2 ANQGSEA. CDR3 length: 16 amino acids. V dropped 0 bases and J dropped 4; count of bases not matched to a gene: 9.

The V and J genes are TRBV19 and TRBJ2-5; D gene uncertain. Germline V gene data show CDR1 as LNHDA and CDR2 as SQIVND (reference sequence). The CDR3 totals 13 residues. Between the trimmed V and J ends, which lost 4 bases and 4 bases, there was a span of 10 bases. The CDR3 loop is CASSKWAGETQYF. CDR3 bases: TGTGCCAGTAGTAAGTGGGCAGGAGAGACCCAGTACTTC. Using reference TRBV19 and TRBJ2-5 for the parts outside the CDR3, the full variable domain is DGGITQSPKYLFRKEGQNVTLSCEQNLNHDAMYWYRQDPGQGLRLIYYSQIVNDFQKGDIAEGYSVSREKKESFPLTVTSAQKNPTAFYLCASSKWAGETQYFGPGTRLLVL.

This clonotype was seen at least ten times. The V and J genes are TRBV3-1 and TRBJ1-3; no clear D. CDR1 and CDR2 from the germline V gene are LGHDT and YNNKEL (reference sequence). The CDR3 is made up of 15 amino acids. Between the trimmed V and J ends, which lost 4 bases and 0 bases, there was a span of 10 bases. The CDR3 region has the DNA TGTGCCAGCAGCCCTCTAGTGAGCTCTGGAAACACCATATATTTT. It codes for CASSPLVSSGNTIYF.

This clonotype was observed at least ten times. The chain joins TRBV18 to TRBJ1-3, with 7 bases aligning to TRBD1. The CDR3 sequence is 13 residues long. From germline, CDR1 is KGHSH and CDR2 LQKENI. J gave up 2 bases and V 8 bases, and 3 bases lay outside the gene matches. CDR3 nucleotides: TGTGCCAGCACGACAGGGACTGGAAACACCATATATTTT. It encodes CASTTGTGNTIYF.

About this clonotype itself: A much more abundant neighbour one base away suggests this may be a read error. The chain has TRBV4-2 and TRBJ2-5; 8 bases fit TRBD2. CDR3 size: 14 residues. Germline V lookup: CDR1 LGHNA, CDR2 YNFKEQ. CDR3: CASSPWTSLGTQCF. CDR3 sequence (DNA): TGTGCCAGCAGTCCTTGGACTAGCTTAGGGACCCAGTGCTTC.

The J gene is TRBJ2-1, the V gene TRBV25-1; no firm D call. V was clipped by 4 bases and J by 0 bases, with 10 bases between them. Germline V gene sequence: CDR1 MGHDK, CDR2 SYGVNS. The CDR3 runs 15 residues. DNA of the CDR3: TGTGCCAGCAGTGCTATGCTGGTCTCCTACAATGAGCAGTTCTTC. Its protein product is CASSAMLVSYNEQFF. Variable domain in full (rest from reference TRBV25-1 and TRBJ2-1): EADIYQTPRYLVIGTGKKITLECSQTMGHDKMYWYQQDPGMELHLIHYSYGVNSTEKGDLSSESTVSRIRTEHFPLTLESARPSHTSQYLCASSAMLVSYNEQFFGPGTRLTVL.

The table lists this clonotype with a few counts. A much larger clone differs from this one at a single base, so this may be a read error. This rearrangement joins TRBV9 to TRBJ2-7; 7 nucleotides match TRBD1. The CDR3 has 14 amino acids. Germline V gene sequence: CDR1 SGDLS, CDR2 YYNGEE. This chain's CDR3 is CASSVGQGFNEQSF. CDR3 bases: TGTGCCAGCAGCGTAGGACAGGGATTCAACGAGCAGTCCTTC.

The gene calls are TRBV12-3 or TRBV12-4 and TRBJ1-2; 9 bases align to TRBD1. The length of the CDR3 is 16 residues. The trim removed 2 bases at V and 2 bases at J, leaving 6 bases unmatched. The CDR3 protein is CASSLRQGGGNYGYTF. The CDR3, as DNA: TGTGCCAGCAGTTTAAGACAGGGGGGTGGGAACTATGGCTACACCTTC.

The chain joins TRBV29-1 to TRBJ2-1; a weak D match, TRBD2 (5 bases). Germline CDR1 reads SQVTM; CDR2 reads ANQGSEA. The CDR3 sequence is 17 residues long. The V gene lost 4 bases and the J gene lost 4 bases, with 23 bases spanning the gap. DNA of the CDR3: TGCAGCGTTGTTTACTACTTAGGGAAGGACTGTTACAATGAGCAGTTCTTC. This encodes CSVVYYLGKDCYNEQFF.

This chain connects TRBV7-9 to TRBJ1-6; no definite D call. The V end was cut by 2 bases, the J end by 9 bases, with 14 bases between. Germline-derived CDR1 and CDR2 are SEHNR and FQNEAQ (reference sequence). The CDR3 spans 15 residues. The CDR3 DNA reads TGTGCCAGCAGCTTAACAGCGGCTACGAGTTCACCCCTCCACTTT. Translated, it gives CASSLTAATSSPLHF. The whole variable domain, filled in from reference TRBV7-9 and TRBJ1-6, reads DTGVSQNPRHKITKRGQNVTFRCDPISEHNRLYWYRQTLGQGPEFLTYFQNEAQLEKSRLLSDRFSAERPKGSFSTLEIQRTEQGDSAMYLCASSLTAATSSPLHFGNGTRLTVT.

The chain employs TRBV10-2 and TRBJ1-4; 10 bases are shared with TRBD1. Germline lookup yields CDR1 WSHSY and CDR2 SAAADI. Losses at the gene ends were 7 bases for V and 4 bases for J; bases not matched to a gene: 3. The CDR3 is made up of 14 amino acids. The DNA for the CDR3 is TGCGCCAGCAACGGGGACAGGGGTAATGAAAAACTGTTTTTT. Encoded protein: CASNGDRGNEKLFF.

This clonotype came up many times. J is TRBJ2-2 and V is TRBV12-3 or TRBV12-4, with D possibly matching TRBD1 (6 bases). The CDR3 consists of 13 residues. Trimming removed 3 bases at V and 9 bases at J, with 11 bases between. The CDR3 coding sequence is TGTGCCAGCAGTTTTCCAGGGGACAGGGAGCTGTTTTTT. It yields the protein CASSFPGDRELFF.

For this clonotype: This clone may be a read error of a much larger clone one base away. V usage is TRBV20-1 and J usage is TRBJ2-7; D is unresolved. The CDR3 runs 11 residues. Germline values: CDR1 DFQATT, CDR2 SNEGSKA (reference sequence). The CDR3 bases are TGCAGTGCTAGGATAGAGCACGAGCAGTCCTTC. It translates to CSARIEHEQSF.

Comments on this clonotype: Given a much more abundant clone one base away, this may be a read error. Lacking the conserved final phenylalanine or tryptophan, this CDR3 likely reflects a read error. The gene calls are TRBV18 and TRBJ1-2; D is unresolved. Germline values: CDR1 KGHSH, CDR2 LQKENI. V lost 0 bases to trimming and J lost 4 bases, with 15 bases between them. The CDR3 loop spans 16 amino acids. The CDR3 bases are TGTGCCAGCTCACCACCGATGCTCCAGGAACCCTATGGCTACACCCTC. Residues: CASSPPMLQEPYGYTL.

In this sample, this clonotype turned up a few times. A much larger clone differs by one base, so this may be a read error. The rearrangement uses TRBV20-1 and TRBJ1-2; 8 bases map to TRBD1. CDR1 and CDR2 from the germline V gene are DFQATT and SNEGSKA (reference sequence). This CDR3 region has 13 residues. CDR3: CSARVDREYAYTF. CDR3 DNA sequence: TGCAGTGCTAGAGTGGACAGGGAGTATGCCTACACCTTC.

This clonotype was seen ten or more times. The V call is TRBV20-1, the J call TRBJ1-6; 7 positions agree with TRBD1. V was clipped by 2 bases and J by 8 bases; unmatched bases: 3. The germline gives CDR1 DFQATT, CDR2 SNEGSKA (reference sequence). The CDR3 is 13 amino acids. CDR3 loop: CSARQGGDSPLHF. The CDR3, as DNA: TGCAGTGCTAGACAGGGGGGAGATTCACCCCTCCACTTT.

V usage is TRBV3-1 and J usage is TRBJ2-2, with 10 bases identical to TRBD2. CDR1 is LGHDT and CDR2 is YNNKEL in the germline V gene (reference sequence). The CDR3 is made up of 15 amino acids. V was pared by 2 bases and J by 6 bases, with 3 bases of the junction left unmatched. CDR3 DNA sequence: TGTGCCAGCAGCCAATGGACTAGCGGTCCCGGGGAGCTGTTTTTT. Translated: CASSQWTSGPGELFF.

This clonotype was seen ten or more times. The CDR3 spells CASSAGQGVGDQPQHF. The CDR3 coding sequence is TGTGCCAGCAGCGCGGGACAGGGGGTCGGGGATCAGCCCCAGCATTTT. V is TRBV9 and J is TRBJ1-5; 11 bases are a match to TRBD1. V lost 3 bases to trimming and J lost 5 bases; unmatched junction nucleotides: 7. Germline loops: CDR1 SGDLS, CDR2 YYNGEE. The CDR3 sequence is 16 residues long.

V is TRBV5-5 and J is TRBJ2-7; 9 nucleotides agree with TRBD2. V trimming: 4 bases; J trimming: 5 bases; junction bases outside the gene matches: 13. From germline, CDR1 is SGHKS and CDR2 YYEKEE (reference sequence). The CDR3 runs 16 residues. This CDR3 reads CASSAQLAGALNEQYF. The CDR3 DNA reads TGTGCCAGCAGCGCACAGTTAGCGGGAGCCTTGAACGAGCAGTACTTC.